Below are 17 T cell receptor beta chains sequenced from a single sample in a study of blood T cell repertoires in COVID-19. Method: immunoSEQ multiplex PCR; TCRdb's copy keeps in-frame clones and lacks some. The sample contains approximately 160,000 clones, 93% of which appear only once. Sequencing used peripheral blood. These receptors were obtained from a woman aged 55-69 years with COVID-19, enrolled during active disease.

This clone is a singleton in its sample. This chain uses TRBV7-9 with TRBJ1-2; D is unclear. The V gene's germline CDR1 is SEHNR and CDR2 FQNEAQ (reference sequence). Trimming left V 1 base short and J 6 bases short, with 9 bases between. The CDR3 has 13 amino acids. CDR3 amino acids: CASSLGAGHGYTF. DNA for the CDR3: TGTGCCAGCAGCTTAGGCGCAGGTCATGGCTACACCTTC.

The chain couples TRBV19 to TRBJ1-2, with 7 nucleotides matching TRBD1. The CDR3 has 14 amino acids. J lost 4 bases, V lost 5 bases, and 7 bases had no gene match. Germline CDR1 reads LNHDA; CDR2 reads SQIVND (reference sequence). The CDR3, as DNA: TGTGCCAGTAGTTTCAACAGGGGCGGCTATGGCTACACCTTC. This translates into CASSFNRGGYGYTF. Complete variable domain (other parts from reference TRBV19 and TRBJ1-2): DGGITQSPKYLFRKEGQNVTLSCEQNLNHDAMYWYRQDPGQGLRLIYYSQIVNDFQKGDIAEGYSVSREKKESFPLTVTSAQKNPTAFYLCASSFNRGGYGYTFGSGTRLTVV.

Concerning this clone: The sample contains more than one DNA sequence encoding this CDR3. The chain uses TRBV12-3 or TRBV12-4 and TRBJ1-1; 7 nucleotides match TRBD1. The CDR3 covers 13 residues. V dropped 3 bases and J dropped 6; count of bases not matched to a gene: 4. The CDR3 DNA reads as TGTGCCAGCAGTTTCCGAGGGGGCGCTGAAGCTTTCTTT. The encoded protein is CASSFRGGAEAFF.

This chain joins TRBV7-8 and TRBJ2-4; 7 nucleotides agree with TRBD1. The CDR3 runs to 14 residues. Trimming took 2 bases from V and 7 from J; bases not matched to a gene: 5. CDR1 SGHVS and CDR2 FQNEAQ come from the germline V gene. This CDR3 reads CASSLSTGVNIQYF. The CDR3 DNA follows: TGTGCCAGCAGCTTAAGTACAGGGGTGAACATTCAGTACTTC. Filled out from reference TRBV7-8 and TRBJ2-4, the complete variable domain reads GAGVSQSPRYKVAKRGQDVALRCDPISGHVSLFWYQQALGQGPEFLTYFQNEAQLDKSGLPSDRFFAERPEGSVSTLKIQRTQQEDSAVYLCASSLSTGVNIQYFGAGTRLSVL.

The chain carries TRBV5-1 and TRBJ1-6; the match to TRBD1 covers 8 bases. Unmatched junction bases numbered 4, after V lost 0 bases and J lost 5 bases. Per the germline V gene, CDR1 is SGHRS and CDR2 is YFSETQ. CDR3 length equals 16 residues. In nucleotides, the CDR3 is TGCGCCAGCAGCTTGGCCGCAGGGGGCAATAATTCACCCCTCCACTTT. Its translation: CASSLAAGGNNSPLHF.

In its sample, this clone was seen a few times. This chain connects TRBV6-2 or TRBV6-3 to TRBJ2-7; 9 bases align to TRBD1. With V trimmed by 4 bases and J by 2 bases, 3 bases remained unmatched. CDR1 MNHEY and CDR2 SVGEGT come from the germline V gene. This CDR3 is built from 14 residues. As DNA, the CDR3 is TGTGCCAGCAGTTGGGGGACAGGGACCTACGAGCAGTACTTC. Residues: CASSWGTGTYEQYF.

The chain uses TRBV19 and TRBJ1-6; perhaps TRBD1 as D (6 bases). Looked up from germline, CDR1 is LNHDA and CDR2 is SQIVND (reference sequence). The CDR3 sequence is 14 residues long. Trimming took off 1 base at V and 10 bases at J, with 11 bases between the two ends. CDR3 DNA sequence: TGTGCCAGTAGTATAGCACAGGGTGAGTCACCCCTCCACTTT. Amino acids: CASSIAQGESPLHF.

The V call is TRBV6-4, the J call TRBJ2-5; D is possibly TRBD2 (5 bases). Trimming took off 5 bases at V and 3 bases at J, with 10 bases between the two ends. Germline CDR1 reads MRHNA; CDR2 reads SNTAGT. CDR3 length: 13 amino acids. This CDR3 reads CASSQEAEETQYF. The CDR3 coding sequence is TGTGCCAGCAGTCAGGAGGCAGAAGAGACCCAGTACTTC.

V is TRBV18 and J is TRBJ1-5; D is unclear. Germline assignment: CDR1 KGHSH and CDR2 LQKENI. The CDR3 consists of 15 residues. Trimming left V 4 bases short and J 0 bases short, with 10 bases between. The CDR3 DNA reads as TGTGCCAGCTCACAGAGGGCCGCTAGCAATCAGCCCCAGCATTTT. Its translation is CASSQRAASNQPQHF. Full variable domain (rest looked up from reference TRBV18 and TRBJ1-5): NAGVMQNPRHLVRRRGQEARLRCSPMKGHSHVYWYRQLPEEGLKFMVYLQKENIIDESGMPKERFSAEFPKEGPSILRIQQVVRGDSAAYFCASSQRAASNQPQHFGDGTRLSIL.

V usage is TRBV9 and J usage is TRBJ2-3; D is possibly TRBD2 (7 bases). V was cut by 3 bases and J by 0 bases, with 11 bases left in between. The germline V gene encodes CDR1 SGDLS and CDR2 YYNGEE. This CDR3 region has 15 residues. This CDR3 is CASSGGGGSTDTQYF. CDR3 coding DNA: TGTGCCAGCAGCGGGGGAGGGGGAAGCACAGATACGCAGTATTTT.

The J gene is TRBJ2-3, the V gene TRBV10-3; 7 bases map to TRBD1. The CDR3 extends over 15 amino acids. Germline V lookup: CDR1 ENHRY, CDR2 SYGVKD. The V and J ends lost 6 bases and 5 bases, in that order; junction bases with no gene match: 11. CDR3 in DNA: TGTGCCATCAGCGCACGACAGGGTTCTGGAGATACGCAGTATTTT. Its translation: CAISARQGSGDTQYF.

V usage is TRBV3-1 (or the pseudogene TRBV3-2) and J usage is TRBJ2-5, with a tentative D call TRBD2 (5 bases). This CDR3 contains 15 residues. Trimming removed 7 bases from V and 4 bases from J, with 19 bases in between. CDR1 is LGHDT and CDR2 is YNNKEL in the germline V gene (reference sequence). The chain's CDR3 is CASTPRAARGETQYF. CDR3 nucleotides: TGTGCCAGCACCCCAAGGGCAGCCCGGGGAGAGACCCAGTACTTC.

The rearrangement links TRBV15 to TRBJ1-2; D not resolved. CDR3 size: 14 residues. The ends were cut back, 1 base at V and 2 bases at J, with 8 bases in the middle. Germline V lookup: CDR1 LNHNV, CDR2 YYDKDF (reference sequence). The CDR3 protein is CATSRGKENYGYTF. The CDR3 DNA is TGTGCCACCAGCAGAGGAAAGGAGAACTATGGCTACACCTTC. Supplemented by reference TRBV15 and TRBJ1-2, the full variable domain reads DAMVIQNPRYQVTQFGKPVTLSCSQTLNHNVMYWYQQKSSQAPKLLFHYYDKDFNNEADTPDNFQSRRPNTSFCFLDIRSPGLGDTAMYLCATSRGKENYGYTFGSGTRLTVV.

DNA for the CDR3: TGTGCCACCAGCACGGACAGGGCGAGCACTGAAGCTTTCTTT. Protein: CATSTDRASTEAFF. The chain carries TRBV15 and TRBJ1-1; 8 bases map to TRBD1. The CDR3 contains 14 residues. V gave up 4 bases and J gave up 4 bases; unmatched junction bases: 5. Per germline, CDR1 LNHNV and CDR2 YYDKDF (reference sequence).

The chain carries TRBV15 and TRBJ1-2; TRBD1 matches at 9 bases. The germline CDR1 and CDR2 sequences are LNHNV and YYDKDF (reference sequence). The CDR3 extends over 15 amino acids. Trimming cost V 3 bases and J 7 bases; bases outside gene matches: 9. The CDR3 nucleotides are TGTGCCACCAGCAGGACAGGGGGTACGGGTAGTGGCTACACCTTC. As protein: CATSRTGGTGSGYTF.

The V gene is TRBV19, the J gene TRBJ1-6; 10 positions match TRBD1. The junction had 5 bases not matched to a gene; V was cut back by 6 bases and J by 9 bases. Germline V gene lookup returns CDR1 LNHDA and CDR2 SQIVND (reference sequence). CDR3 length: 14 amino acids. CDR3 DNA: TGTGCCAGTAGGACGACAGGGGGCGGTTCACCCCTCCACTTT. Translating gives CASRTTGGGSPLHF.

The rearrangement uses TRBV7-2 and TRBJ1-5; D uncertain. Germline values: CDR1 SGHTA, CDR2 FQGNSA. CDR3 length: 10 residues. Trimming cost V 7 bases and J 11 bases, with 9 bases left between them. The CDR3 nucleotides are TGTGCCAGCAACCAGATCGCCCAGCATTTT. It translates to CASNQIAQHF.